Listed below are T cell receptor beta chains from one sample, sequenced in a study of T cell responses to AZD1222 COVID-19 vaccine. The repertoire was sequenced with immunoSEQ multiplex PCR; TCRdb's copy has only in-frame clones and lacks some. The sample shows 65,000 to 70,000 clones, 65% to 90% of them seen only once. The source was peripheral blood, collected on day 0 of AZD1222 vaccination. The receptors shown here come from an adult in good health. The CDR3 runs from the conserved cysteine through the conserved F or W. A D gene is named only where the DNA matches it firmly. The size of a clone is reported for some rows only, either as once, few or many, or as a class for expanded clones.

D	J	V	size	DNA	CDR3
.	TRBJ2-3	TRBV6-5	.	TGTGCCAGCAGTTTGGGGGGCACAGATACGCAGTATTTT	CASSLGGTDTQYF
TRBD1	TRBJ2-2	TRBV11-3	.	TGTGCCAGCGGAAAAGGACAGGGCACCGGGGAGCTGTTTTTT	CASGKGQGTGELFF
.	TRBJ2-7	TRBV10-3	few	TGTGCCATCTCCCAGGGTCTGCCCTACGAGCAGTACTTC	CAISQGLPYEQYF
.	TRBJ1-6	TRBV7-9	.	TGTGCCAGCGCGGCGGGGGCTGCATATAATTCACCCCTCCACTTT	CASAAGAAYNSPLHF
TRBD2	TRBJ2-2	TRBV5-4	.	TGTGCCAGCAGCTTGGTCGGCGGGGGTTACGGGGAGCTGTTTTTT	CASSLVGGGYGELFF
.	TRBJ2-5	TRBV5-6	.	TGTGCCAGCAGCTTCACAGGGAGCCGAGAGACCCAGTACTTC	CASSFTGSRETQYF
TRBD2	TRBJ2-3	TRBV9	once	TGTGCCAGCAGCGTAACGCTAGCGGGGGGAGATACGCAGTATTTT	CASSVTLAGGDTQYF
.	TRBJ1-2	TRBV29-1	.	TGCAGCGTTTTCAGGGACTATGGCTACACCTTC	CSVFRDYGYTF
.	TRBJ1-4	TRBV30	few	TGTGCCTGGAGTACCTCGGACGGAGGAGAAAAACTGTTTTTT	CAWSTSDGGEKLFF
TRBD2	TRBJ2-1	TRBV3-1/TRBV3-2	.	TGTGCCAGCAGCCAAGAAAGTAGCGGGGGATATTCCTACAATGAGCAGTTCTTC	CASSQESSGGYSYNEQFF
.	TRBJ1-2	TRBV19	once	TGTGCCAGTAGTGCAGACAGCGTCTACTATGGCTACACCTTC	CASSADSVYYGYTF
.	TRBJ1-5	TRBV7-2	.	TGTGCCAGCAGCTTATTACTAGGGATGGGTAATCAGCCCCAGCATTTT	CASSLLLGMGNQPQHF
TRBD1	TRBJ1-1	TRBV9	.	TGTGCCAGCAGCTCAACCGGGACAGGGGTCGACACTGAAGCTTTCTTT	CASSSTGTGVDTEAFF
.	TRBJ1-2	TRBV19	.	TGTGCCAGTACCTTCTTCGGACAAATAATTGGCTACACCTTC	CASTFFGQIIGYTF
TRBD1	TRBJ1-4	TRBV19	once	TGTGCCAGTAGTATAGCTCGGACAGGACGTAATGAAAAACTGTTTTTT	CASSIARTGRNEKLFF
.	TRBJ1-1	TRBV5-8	.	TGTGCCAGCAGCTTGGCCGAGAACACTGAAGCTTTCTTT	CASSLAENTEAFF
.	TRBJ2-7	TRBV19	.	TGTGCCAGTAGTACGAGGGCCTACTACGAGCAGTACTTC	CASSTRAYYEQYF
TRBD1	TRBJ2-7	TRBV6-4	.	TGTGCCAGCAGCCGGGACAGGGACTACGAGCAGTACTTC	CASSRDRDYEQYF
.	TRBJ1-1	TRBV7-7	few	TGTGCTAGCCGGTTAAGTCCGGACACTGAAGCTTTCTTT	CASRLSPDTEAFF
.	TRBJ1-1	TRBV12-5	few	TGTGCTAGTGGTTTGGCTCTGGGGGGTCGGACTGAAGCTTTCTTT	CASGLALGGRTEAFF
.	TRBJ1-4	TRBV5-1	.	TGCGCCAGCAGCTCTGCCATCAGGTCTGCTAATGAAAAACTGTTTTTT	CASSSAIRSANEKLFF
TRBD1	TRBJ1-1	TRBV29-1	.	TGCAGCGTGGGACAGGGCAACACTGAAGCTTTCTTT	CSVGQGNTEAFF
.	TRBJ2-7	TRBV3-1/TRBV3-2	.	TGTGCCAGCAGCCCTCTACGGGACACCGTCTCCTACGAGCAGTACTTC	CASSPLRDTVSYEQYF
.	TRBJ2-5	TRBV5-1	once	TGCGCCAGCAGCTCCGGGATAAGGAAAGAGACCCAGTACTTC	CASSSGIRKETQYF
.	TRBJ1-2	TRBV4-1	once	TGCGCCAGCAGTCGTACAGGGAGCTCTAACTATGGCTACACCTTC	CASSRTGSSNYGYTF
.	TRBJ2-1	TRBV11-2	.	TGTGCCAGCAGCCTGACGTATAATGAGCAGTTCTTC	CASSLTYNEQFF
.	TRBJ1-6	TRBV10-3	.	TGTGCCACCCGAGGGGGTTTGAGCTCCTATAATTCACCCCTCCACTTT	CATRGGLSSYNSPLHF
.	TRBJ1-2	TRBV19	once	TGTGCCAGTAGTATCTCGGCAGGGTATGAGGGCTATGGCTACACCTTC	CASSISAGYEGYGYTF
TRBD2	TRBJ2-1	TRBV18	few	TGTGCCACCTCACCCGGGACTAGGAGTCGTAATGAGCAGTTCTTC	CATSPGTRSRNEQFF
.	TRBJ2-3	TRBV7-6	.	TGTGCCGGAACCCGGGCCTCTTCCGACACAGATACGCAGTATTTT	CAGTRASSDTDTQYF
TRBD2	TRBJ2-5	TRBV9	.	TGTGCCAGCAGCCCGAGGACTAGCGGGGTCCAAGAGACCCAGTACTTC	CASSPRTSGVQETQYF
.	TRBJ1-4	TRBV10-3	.	TGTGCCAAGTACGAGGGTAATGAAAAACTGTTTTTT	CAKYEGNEKLFF
TRBD1	TRBJ1-5	TRBV9	.	TGTGCCAGCAGCGTATCAGGGGGGGGCAATCAGCCCCAGCATTTT	CASSVSGGGNQPQHF
TRBD2	TRBJ2-2	TRBV5-1	once	TGCGCCAGCAGCTTGGTCGGGGGGTCGAACACCGGGGAGCTGTTTTTT	CASSLVGGSNTGELFF
TRBD1	TRBJ1-5	TRBV2	.	TGTGCCAGCAGGCCGGGACAGGGAACGGGCAATCAGCCCCAGCATTTT	CASRPGQGTGNQPQHF
TRBD1	TRBJ1-2	TRBV2	.	TGTGCCAGCAGTGAAGTAAAGGACAGGGCGGGGTACACCTTC	CASSEVKDRAGYTF
.	TRBJ1-5	TRBV14	once	TGTGCCAGCAGCCAAGATAGCAATCAGCCCCAGCATTTT	CASSQDSNQPQHF
TRBD1	TRBJ1-5	TRBV6-5	few	TGTGCCAGCAAACCAACAGGGGGCGGCCAGCATTTT	CASKPTGGGQHF
.	TRBJ1-6	TRBV19	.	TGTGCCAGTAAAACCCCCGGGACTAATTCACCCCTCCACTTT	CASKTPGTNSPLHF
TRBD1	TRBJ1-4	TRBV13	.	TGTGCCAGCAGCCGGCCCCGGGACAGTGAAAAACTGTTTTTT	CASSRPRDSEKLFF
TRBD1	TRBJ1-1	TRBV7-3	.	TGTGCCAGCAGCAAGGACAGGCAAAACACTGAAGCTTTCTTT	CASSKDRQNTEAFF
.	TRBJ1-3	TRBV6-2/TRBV6-3	.	TGTGCCAGCAGTTTTTCCGTCTCTGGAAACACCATATATTTT	CASSFSVSGNTIYF
.	TRBJ1-1	TRBV28	few	TGTGCCAGCACCCTGACAAGATTGAACACTGAAGCTTTCTTT	CASTLTRLNTEAFF
.	TRBJ1-2	TRBV29-1	.	TGCAGCGTTGGACAAGACGACTATGGCTACACCTTC	CSVGQDDYGYTF
.	TRBJ2-1	TRBV28	.	TGTGCCAGCAGGACTGGCCCCAATGAGCAGTTCTTC	CASRTGPNEQFF
TRBD1	TRBJ1-6	TRBV6-2/TRBV6-3	.	TGTGCCAGCAGTTACTGGGAGGGGGCTCGAAATTCACCCCTCCACTTT	CASSYWEGARNSPLHF
.	TRBJ1-6	TRBV30	.	TGTGCCTGGAGCGCAGGCAGCAATTCACCCCTCCACTTT	CAWSAGSNSPLHF
TRBD2	TRBJ2-5	TRBV5-1	.	TGCGCCAGCAGCTCCGGGGGGTCGGGGAAAGAGACCCAGTACTTC	CASSSGGSGKETQYF
TRBD1	TRBJ2-2	TRBV11-2	.	TGTGCCAGCTTTCCCGGGACAGCCACCGGGGAGCTGTTTTTT	CASFPGTATGELFF
.	TRBJ1-5	TRBV5-1	.	TGCGCCAGCAGCTTAGGAAACAGGGAGCCCCAGCATTTT	CASSLGNREPQHF
.	TRBJ2-3	TRBV5-1	.	TGCGCCAGCAGCTTGGCCGGGTCCACAGATACGCAGTATTTT	CASSLAGSTDTQYF
.	TRBJ1-2	TRBV29-1	.	TGCAGCGTTGCCGCAGTAAACTATGGCTACACCTTC	CSVAAVNYGYTF
.	TRBJ1-1	TRBV29-1	.	TGCAGCGTTTTAAGTACTGAAGCTTTCTTT	CSVLSTEAFF
TRBD1	TRBJ1-6	TRBV27	.	TGTGCCAGCAGCACCGGGACAGATAATTCACCCCTCCACTTT	CASSTGTDNSPLHF